These 14 T cell receptor beta chains originate from one sample sequenced in a study of identical twins. Each CDR3 protein gets one entry after TCRdb re-called the 5' RACE reads with MiXCR. Among 650,000 to 750,000 distinct CDR3 sequences listed, about 20% were seen once. The same data also went into a second study, on T cells expressing NK-cell markers.

The sequenced sample was PBMCs. The receptor set was obtained from a woman aged 18-29 years in good health.

V gene TRBV9 combines with J gene TRBJ2-1; 9 bases line up with TRBD2. Germline CDR1 reads SGDLS; CDR2 reads YYNGEE. Trimming cost V 1 base and J 6 bases; bases outside gene matches: 5. The CDR3 covers 15 residues. This chain's CDR3 is CASSVQAGGSNEQFF. The CDR3 nucleotides read TGTGCCAGCAGCGTACAAGCGGGAGGTTCCAATGAGCAGTTCTTC.

The V call is TRBV24-1, the J call TRBJ2-2; 7 nucleotides match TRBD1. The length of the CDR3 is 15 residues. CDR1 and CDR2 (germline): KGHDR, SFDVKD. Trimming at V came to 5 bases and at J to 6 bases, leaving 8 bases not matched to a gene. CDR3 DNA: TGTGCCACCAGTGCAGACAGGGAAGCAGCCGGGGAGCTGTTTTTT. It codes for CATSADREAAGELFF.

This clonotype was detected ten times or more. This CDR3 is CAISDPIRFEQFF. The CDR3 bases are TGTGCCATCAGCGACCCCATAAGGTTTGAGCAGTTCTTC. The chain is built from TRBV10-3 and TRBJ2-1; D is unclear. Looked up from germline, CDR1 is ENHRY and CDR2 is SYGVKD. V shed 6 bases and J shed 9 bases, with 15 bases lying between them. The CDR3 has 13 amino acids.

Only a few counts were recorded for this clonotype. The CDR3 DNA reads as TGTGCCAGCACCTACGGGGGGAGAGGTTCTGAAGCTTTCTTT. Its protein product is CASTYGGRGSEAFF. V usage is TRBV25-1 and J usage is TRBJ1-1, with D maybe TRBD1 (5 bases). The CDR3 spans 14 residues. The germline gives CDR1 MGHDK, CDR2 SYGVNS. The V and J ends lost 7 bases and 6 bases respectively, with 18 bases between them. Drawing the rest from reference TRBV25-1 and TRBJ1-1, the complete variable domain is EADIYQTPRYLVIGTGKKITLECSQTMGHDKMYWYQQDPGMELHLIHYSYGVNSTEKGDLSSESTVSRIRTEHFPLTLESARPSHTSQYLCASTYGGRGSEAFFGQGTRLTVV.

This clonotype was observed a few times. This chain uses TRBV10-3 with TRBJ2-6; D uncertain. CDR1 and CDR2 (germline): ENHRY, SYGVKD. The V gene lost 2 bases and the J gene lost 3 bases, with 2 bases spanning the gap. This CDR3 is 13 amino acids long. The CDR3 here is CAISENGANVLTF. Here the CDR3 DNA reads TGTGCCATCAGTGAGAATGGGGCCAACGTCCTGACTTTC.

This clonotype came up a few times. The chain employs TRBV29-1 and TRBJ2-1; 10 bases fit TRBD2. The CDR3 covers 17 residues. Per germline, CDR1 SQVTM and CDR2 ANQGSEA. The V segment lost 7 bases and the J segment 3 bases; nucleotides outside the gene matches: 15. The CDR3 nucleotides are TGCAGCGGCATCGGCACGGGGGCTAGCGGGAGCTACAATGAGCAGTTCTTC. Residues: CSGIGTGASGSYNEQFF.

The genes are TRBV20-1 and TRBJ1-2; D ambiguous. Deletions cut 6 bases from V and 4 bases from J, with 9 bases between. The length of the CDR3 is 11 residues. Looked up from germline, CDR1 is DFQATT and CDR2 is SNEGSKA (reference sequence). The CDR3 spells CSAERSYGYTF. The CDR3 DNA is TGCAGTGCGGAGAGGTCCTATGGCTACACCTTC.

This clonotype was seen only a few times. V and J are TRBV20-1 and TRBJ1-2; D unclear. Germline CDR1 reads DFQATT; CDR2 reads SNEGSKA (reference sequence). V was cut by 5 bases and J by 6 bases, with 4 bases left in between. The CDR3 consists of 9 residues. The CDR3 region has the DNA TGCAGTGCTCAAAATGGCTACACCTTC. This codes for CSAQNGYTF.

The chain combines TRBV20-1 with TRBJ2-7; the match to TRBD2 covers 15 bases. Germline CDR1 and CDR2: DFQATT and SNEGSKA (reference sequence). With 6 bases clipped from V and 2 bases from J, the junction kept 5 bases outside the gene matches. CDR3 size: 15 residues. The CDR3 DNA follows: TGCAGTGCCGGGACTAGCGGGAGGAAGACCTACGAGCAGTACTTC. Its translation: CSAGTSGRKTYEQYF.

J is TRBJ2-1 and V is TRBV11-2; unclear D gene. The V end lost 0 bases, the J end lost 4 bases, and 7 bases lay between the germline ends. This CDR3 comprises 14 residues. The germline V gene has CDR1 SGHAT and CDR2 FQNNGV. The CDR3 reads CASSLDDPYNEQFF. In DNA form, the CDR3 reads TGTGCCAGCAGCTTAGATGACCCTTACAATGAGCAGTTCTTC.

The chain has TRBV27 and TRBJ2-2; D gene ambiguous. The CDR3 has 12 residues. V was pared by 6 bases and J by 7 bases, with 9 bases between. The germline V gene has CDR1 MNHEY and CDR2 SMNVEV (reference sequence). The CDR3 here is CASSQVGGELFF. DNA for the CDR3: TGTGCCAGCAGCCAAGTCGGCGGGGAGCTGTTTTTT.

This clonotype was detected only a few times. This chain joins TRBV13 and TRBJ2-1; D might be TRBD1 or TRBD2, each matching 5 bases. Trimming pared 4 bases from V and 5 bases from J, leaving 24 bases between. The CDR3 consists of 18 residues. The germline V gene encodes CDR1 PRHDT and CDR2 FYEKMQ (reference sequence). The CDR3 DNA reads as TGTGCCAGCAGCTGGAAAACCCTCATTCGAGGGGCCCACAATGAGCAGTTCTTC. Its translation: CASSWKTLIRGAHNEQFF. The variable domain in full, with the rest retrieved from reference TRBV13 and TRBJ2-1, is AAGVIQSPRHLIKEKRETATLKCYPIPRHDTVYWYQQGPGQDPQFLISFYEKMQSDKGSIPDRFSAQQFSDYHSELNMSSLELGDSALYFCASSWKTLIRGAHNEQFFGPGTRLTVL.

The rearrangement uses TRBV20-1 and TRBJ2-3; D is perhaps TRBD1 (6 bases). The CDR3 loop spans 13 amino acids. Trimming stripped 5 bases from V and 4 bases from J, with 13 bases between. The V gene's germline CDR1 is DFQATT and CDR2 SNEGSKA (reference sequence). CDR3 sequence: CSAAGVGADTQYF. For the CDR3, the DNA is TGCAGTGCTGCAGGGGTTGGGGCAGATACGCAGTATTTT.

The chain has TRBV18 and TRBJ1-4; D gene uncertain. Trimming removed 5 bases from V and 4 bases from J, with 8 bases in between. Germline V gene lookup returns CDR1 KGHSH and CDR2 LQKENI. The CDR3 length is 13 residues. DNA for the CDR3: TGTGCCAGCTCAGCTGGGATTAATGAAAAACTGTTTTTT. Encoded protein: CASSAGINEKLFF.